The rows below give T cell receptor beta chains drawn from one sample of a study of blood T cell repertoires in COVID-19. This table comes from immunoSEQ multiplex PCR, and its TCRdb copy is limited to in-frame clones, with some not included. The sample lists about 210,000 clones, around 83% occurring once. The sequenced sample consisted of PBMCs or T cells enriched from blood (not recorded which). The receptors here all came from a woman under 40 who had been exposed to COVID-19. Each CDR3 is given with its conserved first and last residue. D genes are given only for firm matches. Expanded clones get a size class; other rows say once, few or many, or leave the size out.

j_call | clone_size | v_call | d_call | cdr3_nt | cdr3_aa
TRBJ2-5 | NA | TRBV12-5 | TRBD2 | TGTGCTAGTGGTCCCCGCGGGGGGTTGGCTTCAATATTAGAGACCCAGTACTTC | CASGPRGGLASILETQYF
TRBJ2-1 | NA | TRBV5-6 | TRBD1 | TGTGCCAGCAGCTTGTCCCGGGACAGGGTTTGGGGTGAGCAGTTCTTC | CASSLSRDRVWGEQFF
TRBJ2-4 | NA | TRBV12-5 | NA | TGTGCTAGTGGTTTGCGCCAGGCCCGTGATGACAAAAACATTCAGTACTTC | CASGLRQARDDKNIQYF
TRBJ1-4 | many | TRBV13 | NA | TGTGCCAGCAGCTTTCAGGGCCCTAAGGAAAAACTGTTTTTT | CASSFQGPKEKLFF
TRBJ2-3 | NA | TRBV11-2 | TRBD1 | TGTGCCAGCAGCTTAACAGCCGGGACAGCCACAGATACGCAGTATTTT | CASSLTAGTATDTQYF
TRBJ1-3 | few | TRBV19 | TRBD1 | TGTGCCAGTAGCCCCGACAGGGGATCTGGAAACACCATATATTTT | CASSPDRGSGNTIYF
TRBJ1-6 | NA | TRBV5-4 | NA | TGTGCCAGCAGCTTGGATCCCCTTATATCTTCACCCCTCCACTTT | CASSLDPLISSPLHF
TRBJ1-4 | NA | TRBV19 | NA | TGTGCCAGTATTCCAGGGACAACTAATGAAAAACTGTTTTTT | CASIPGTTNEKLFF
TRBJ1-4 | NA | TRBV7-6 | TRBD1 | TGTGCCAGCAGCTCCGCCGGACAGGGTTCAACTAATGAAAAACTGTTTTTT | CASSSAGQGSTNEKLFF
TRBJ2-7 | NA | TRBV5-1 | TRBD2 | TGCGCCAGCAGCTTGGGAGCGGGGGGCTACGAGCAGTACTTC | CASSLGAGGYEQYF
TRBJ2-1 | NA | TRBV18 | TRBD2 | TGTGCCAGCTCACCCTCGCTAGCGGGGGGGTACAATGAGCAGTTCTTC | CASSPSLAGGYNEQFF
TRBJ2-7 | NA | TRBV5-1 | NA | TGCGCCAGCAGCTTGGGGCTGGAGGGGCAGTACTTC | CASSLGLEGQYF
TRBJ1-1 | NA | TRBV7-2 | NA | TGTGCCAGCAGCTTACACCGTGGGGGGACCACTGAAGCTTTCTTT | CASSLHRGGTTEAFF
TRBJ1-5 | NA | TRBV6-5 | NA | TGTGCCAGCAGTTACGTCCAGGGCGGCAATCAGCCCCAGCATTTT | CASSYVQGGNQPQHF
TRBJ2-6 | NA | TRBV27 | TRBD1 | TGTGCCAGCAGAATGACAGGGGGCGCAACTGGGGCCAACGTCCTGACTTTC | CASRMTGGATGANVLTF
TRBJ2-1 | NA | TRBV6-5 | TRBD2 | TGTGCCAGCAGTTACGGGACTAGCGGGGGCACTGAGCAGTTCTTC | CASSYGTSGGTEQFF